Shown below are 20 T cell receptor beta chains from a single sample sequenced in a study of T cell responses to AZD1222 COVID-19 vaccine. TCRdb's copy holds only in-frame clones and misses some; the assay was immunoSEQ multiplex PCR. This table has about 170,000 clones, roughly 85% appearing once. The material sequenced was peripheral blood, taken 28 days after the second AZD1222 dose. These receptors originate from an adult who received the AZD1222 COVID-19 vaccine.

V gene TRBV30 combines with J gene TRBJ1-2; a possible D gene is TRBD1 (5 bases). The germline V and J ends were trimmed by 1 base and 2 bases, with 11 bases remaining between them. CDR3 length: 14 residues. Per germline, CDR1 GTSNPN and CDR2 SVGIG (reference sequence). CDR3 region: CAWSARVANYGYTF. CDR3 bases: TGTGCCTGGAGTGCCAGGGTCGCGAACTATGGCTACACCTTC.

The chain recombines TRBV4-1 with TRBJ2-3; D may match TRBD1 or TRBD2 (6 bases each). V lost 1 base and J 8 bases, leaving 19 bases between the germline ends. This CDR3 spans 16 amino acids. Germline-derived CDR1 and CDR2 are MGHRA and YSYEKL. CDR3 residues: CASSQVWGAEGSTQYF. The CDR3 bases are TGCGCCAGCAGCCAAGTTTGGGGGGCTGAGGGCAGTACGCAGTATTTT.

For the CDR3, the DNA is TGCGCCTCGAGTGGAGGTTTCCGCGAGCAGTACTTC. Translation: CASSGGFREQYF. The V gene is TRBV10-1, the J gene TRBJ2-7; possible D gene TRBD2, 5 bases. The CDR3 has 12 amino acids. Trimming removed 11 bases at V and 6 bases at J, with 17 bases between. Germline loops: CDR1 WNHNN, CDR2 SYGVQD (reference sequence).

V gene TRBV6-1 combines with J gene TRBJ2-1; possible D gene TRBD1, 6 bases. From germline, CDR1 is MNHNS and CDR2 SASEGT. The CDR3 is made up of 16 amino acids. The V end lost 1 base, the J end lost 4 bases, and 14 bases lay between the germline ends. As DNA, the CDR3 is TGTGCCAGCAGTGAAGGTCCGGGACAAGTTTACAATGAGCAGTTCTTC. It yields the protein CASSEGPGQVYNEQFF.

The chain carries TRBV5-1 and TRBJ2-2, with TRBD2 matching 11 bases. Trimming removed 7 bases from V and 5 bases from J; junction bases left unmatched: 7. The V gene's germline CDR1 is SGHRS and CDR2 YFSETQ. This CDR3 is built from 15 residues. DNA of the CDR3: TGCGCCAGCCGGCTAGCGGGGGGCCCTACCGGGGAGCTGTTTTTT. Protein: CASRLAGGPTGELFF. Variable domain in full (rest from reference TRBV5-1 and TRBJ2-2): KAGVTQTPRYLIKTRGQQVTLSCSPISGHRSVSWYQQTPGQGLQFLFEYFSETQRNKGNFPGRFSGRQFSNSRSEMNVSTLELGDSALYLCASRLAGGPTGELFFGEGSRLTVL.

The chain combines TRBV27 with TRBJ1-2, with 10 bases matching TRBD1. Trimming removed 4 bases from V and 3 bases from J; junction bases left unmatched: 5. This CDR3 region has 15 residues. Germline V gene sequence: CDR1 MNHEY, CDR2 SMNVEV (reference sequence). For the CDR3, the DNA is TGTGCCAGCAGTTCCCCGGGACAGGGGTACTATGGCTACACCTTC. It translates to CASSSPGQGYYGYTF.

The chain is built from TRBV15 and TRBJ1-2, with 8 bases fitting TRBD1. The V segment lost 1 base and the J segment 8 bases; nucleotides outside the gene matches: 9. This CDR3 spans 15 amino acids. Germline-derived CDR1 and CDR2 are LNHNV and YYDKDF (reference sequence). The CDR3 DNA is TGTGCCACCAGCAGAGTTCAGGGGGCCCCAGGGGGCTACACCTTC. Encoded protein: CATSRVQGAPGGYTF.

This clone was counted a single time. The chain joins TRBV19 to TRBJ2-3; 7 nucleotides match TRBD1. The CDR3 is 18 amino acids. V lost 5 bases to trimming and J lost 1 base; unmatched junction nucleotides: 15. CDR1 is LNHDA, CDR2 SQIVND, per germline (reference sequence). CDR3 protein: CASSVTLGQVFRTDTQYF. Here the CDR3 DNA reads TGTGCCAGTAGTGTCACCCTCGGACAGGTCTTCCGCACAGATACGCAGTATTTT. The complete variable domain, with remaining parts taken from reference TRBV19 and TRBJ2-3, reads DGGITQSPKYLFRKEGQNVTLSCEQNLNHDAMYWYRQDPGQGLRLIYYSQIVNDFQKGDIAEGYSVSREKKESFPLTVTSAQKNPTAFYLCASSVTLGQVFRTDTQYFGPGTRLTVL.

This clone was counted between two and nine times. CDR3 protein: CASSQAWGQGEQFF. The CDR3 nucleotides read TGCGCCAGCAGCCAAGCCTGGGGGCAGGGTGAGCAGTTCTTC. The chain links TRBV4-1 to TRBJ2-1, with D perhaps matching TRBD1 (6 bases). Trimming shortened V by 1 base and J by 9 bases, and 13 bases separated the two germline ends. Germline V gene data show CDR1 as MGHRA and CDR2 as YSYEKL. CDR3 length equals 14 residues.

The chain links TRBV18 to TRBJ1-1; D is unresolved. Germline loops: CDR1 KGHSH, CDR2 LQKENI. Between the trimmed V and J ends, which lost 2 bases and 3 bases, there was a span of 10 bases. The CDR3 contains 14 residues. The CDR3 protein is CASSPGVGYTEAFF. For the CDR3, the DNA is TGTGCCAGCTCACCAGGGGTGGGGTACACTGAAGCTTTCTTT.

This rearrangement joins TRBV5-1 to TRBJ1-1, with TRBD1 as a possible D gene (5 bases). V was shortened by 4 bases and J by 5 bases, with 12 bases between the two germline ends. In germline, CDR1 is SGHRS, CDR2 YFSETQ. The CDR3 runs 13 residues. This CDR3 is CASSGRGGTEAFF. The CDR3 nucleotides read TGCGCCAGCAGCGGGCGTGGGGGGACTGAAGCTTTCTTT.

V gene TRBV6-5 combines with J gene TRBJ2-2; D not certain. This CDR3 comprises 11 residues. Germline values: CDR1 MNHEY, CDR2 SVGAGI. Trimming removed 6 bases from V and 6 bases from J, with 5 bases in between. The CDR3 region is CASSYPGELFF. CDR3 in DNA: TGTGCCAGCAGCTATCCCGGGGAGCTGTTTTTT.

As to this clone: This sample includes further DNA sequences coding for the same CDR3. This chain joins TRBV19 and TRBJ1-6; D is perhaps TRBD1 (6 bases). This CDR3 has 13 amino acids. CDR1 LNHDA and CDR2 SQIVND come from the germline V gene (reference sequence). V lost 7 bases, J lost 10 bases, and 14 bases lay in between. CDR3 bases: TGTGCCAGTAATCGGCAGGGGTACTCACCCCTCCACTTT. Translated: CASNRQGYSPLHF.

The chain joins TRBV2 to TRBJ1-2, with 7 bases fitting TRBD1. The J segment lost 7 bases and the V segment lost 4 bases, leaving 12 bases of the junction unmatched. Per germline, CDR1 SNHLY and CDR2 FYNNEI. The CDR3 totals 15 residues. CDR3 coding DNA: TGTGCCAGCAGTGTCCGGGACAGCCGTTCGAGTGGCTACACCTTC. Amino acids: CASSVRDSRSSGYTF.

This clone has just one count. The chain couples TRBV5-1 to TRBJ1-1; D is possibly TRBD1 (5 bases). This CDR3 spans 13 amino acids. Trimming took 6 bases from V and 5 from J, leaving 14 bases between them. Germline V gene lookup returns CDR1 SGHRS and CDR2 YFSETQ. The CDR3 nucleotides read TGCGCCAGCAAGGACATGGGGGATACTGAAGCTTTCTTT. Translated: CASKDMGDTEAFF.

The chain has TRBV19 and TRBJ1-1; D possibly corresponds to TRBD1 (6 bases). In germline, CDR1 is LNHDA, CDR2 SQIVND (reference sequence). This CDR3 is 16 amino acids long. V was pared by 5 bases and J by 7 bases, with 23 bases between. DNA for the CDR3: TGTGCCAGTAGTCTTTCACAGGGTGCCGCACCGGGTGAAGCTTTCTTT. Its translation is CASSLSQGAAPGEAFF.

V gene TRBV5-6 combines with J gene TRBJ1-1; D is uncertain. Germline V gives CDR1 SGHDT, CDR2 YYEEEE. Deletions cut 1 base from V and 0 bases from J, with 7 bases between. CDR3 length: 14 residues. The CDR3 sequence: CASSLTRVNTEAFF. The DNA of the CDR3 is TGTGCCAGCAGCTTGACGAGGGTGAACACTGAAGCTTTCTTT.

The V and J genes are TRBV19 and TRBJ2-1; no reliable D call. The V end was cut by 3 bases, the J end by 0 bases, with 9 bases between. The CDR3 runs to 15 residues. Germline V gene lookup returns CDR1 LNHDA and CDR2 SQIVND (reference sequence). Here the CDR3 DNA reads TGTGCCAGTAGTATTCCGGGTAGCTCCTACAATGAGCAGTTCTTC. Protein product: CASSIPGSSYNEQFF.

The gene calls are TRBV7-6 and TRBJ1-2; D is uncertain. Trimming pared 8 bases from V and 0 bases from J, leaving 4 bases between. This CDR3 has 11 amino acids. CDR1 is SGHVS, CDR2 FNYEAQ, per germline. DNA of the CDR3: TGTGCCAGCGGTACTAACTATGGCTACACCTTC. Translating it yields CASGTNYGYTF.

The chain links TRBV3-1 (or the pseudogene TRBV3-2) to TRBJ1-6, with TRBD1 identical over 9 bases. CDR3 size: 16 residues. Per germline, CDR1 LGHDT and CDR2 YNNKEL (reference sequence). V lost 3 bases to trimming and J lost 7 bases; unmatched junction nucleotides: 7. The CDR3: CASSHGTGGLNSPLHF. The DNA for the CDR3 is TGTGCCAGCAGCCACGGAACAGGGGGCCTGAATTCACCCCTCCACTTT.